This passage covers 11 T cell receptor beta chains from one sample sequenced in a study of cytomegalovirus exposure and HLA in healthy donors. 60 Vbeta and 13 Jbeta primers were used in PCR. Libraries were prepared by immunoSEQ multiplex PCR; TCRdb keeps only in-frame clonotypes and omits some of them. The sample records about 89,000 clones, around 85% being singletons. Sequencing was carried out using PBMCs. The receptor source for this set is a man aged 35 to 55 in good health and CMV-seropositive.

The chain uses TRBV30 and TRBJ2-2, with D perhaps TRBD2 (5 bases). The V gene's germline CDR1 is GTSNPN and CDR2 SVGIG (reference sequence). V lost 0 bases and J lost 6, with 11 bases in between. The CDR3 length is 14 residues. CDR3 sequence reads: CAWSVHLRAGELFF. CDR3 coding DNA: TGTGCCTGGAGTGTACATCTGAGGGCCGGGGAGCTGTTTTTT.

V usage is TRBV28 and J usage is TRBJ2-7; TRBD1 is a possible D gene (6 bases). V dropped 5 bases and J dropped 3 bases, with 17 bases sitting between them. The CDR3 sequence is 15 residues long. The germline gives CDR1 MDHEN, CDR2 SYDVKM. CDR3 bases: TGTGCCAGCAGTCCCGGGACATTCTCTATCTACGAGCAGTACTTC. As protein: CASSPGTFSIYEQYF.

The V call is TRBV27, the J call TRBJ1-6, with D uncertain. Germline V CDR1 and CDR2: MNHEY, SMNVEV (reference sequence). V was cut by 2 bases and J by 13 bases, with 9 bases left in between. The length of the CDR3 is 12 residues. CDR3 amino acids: CASSLRGSPLHF. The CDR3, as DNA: TGTGCCAGCAGTTTACGAGGGTCTCCCCTCCACTTT.

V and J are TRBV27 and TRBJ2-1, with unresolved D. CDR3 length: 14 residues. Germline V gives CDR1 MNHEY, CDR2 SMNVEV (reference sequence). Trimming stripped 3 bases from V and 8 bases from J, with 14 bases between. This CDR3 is CASSFGAVRDEQFF. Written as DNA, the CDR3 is TGTGCCAGCAGTTTTGGTGCTGTTCGAGATGAGCAGTTCTTC.

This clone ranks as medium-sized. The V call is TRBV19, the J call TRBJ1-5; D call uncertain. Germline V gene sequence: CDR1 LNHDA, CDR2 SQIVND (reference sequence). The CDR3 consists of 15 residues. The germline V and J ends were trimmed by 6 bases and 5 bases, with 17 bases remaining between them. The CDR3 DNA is TGTGCCAGTAGCCCTAGGGAGGGAGGGTATCAGCCCCAGCATTTT. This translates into CASSPREGGYQPQHF.

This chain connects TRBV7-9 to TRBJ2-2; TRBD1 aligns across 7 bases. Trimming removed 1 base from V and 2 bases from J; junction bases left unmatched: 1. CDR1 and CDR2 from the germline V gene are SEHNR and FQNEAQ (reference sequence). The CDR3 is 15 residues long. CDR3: CASSLGDSNTGELFF. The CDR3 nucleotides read TGTGCCAGCAGCTTAGGGGACAGTAACACCGGGGAGCTGTTTTTT.

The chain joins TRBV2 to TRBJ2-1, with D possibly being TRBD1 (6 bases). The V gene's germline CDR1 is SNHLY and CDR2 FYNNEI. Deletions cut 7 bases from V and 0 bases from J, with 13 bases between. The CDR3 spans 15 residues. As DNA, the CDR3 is TGTGCCAGCACCGAACAGGGCAGCTCCTACAATGAGCAGTTCTTC. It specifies CASTEQGSSYNEQFF.

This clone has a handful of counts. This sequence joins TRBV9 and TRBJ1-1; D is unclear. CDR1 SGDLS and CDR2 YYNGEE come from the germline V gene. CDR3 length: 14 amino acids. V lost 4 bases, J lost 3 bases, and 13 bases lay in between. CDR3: CASSRRRQDTEAFF. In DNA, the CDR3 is TGTGCCAGCAGCCGAAGAAGGCAGGACACTGAAGCTTTCTTT.

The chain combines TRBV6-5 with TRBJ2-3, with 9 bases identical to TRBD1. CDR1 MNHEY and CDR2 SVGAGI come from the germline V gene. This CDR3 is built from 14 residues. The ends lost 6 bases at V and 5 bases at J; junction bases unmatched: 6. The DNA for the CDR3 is TGTGCCAGCAGGGGACAGGGTTCAGGAGATACGCAGTATTTT. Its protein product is CASRGQGSGDTQYF.

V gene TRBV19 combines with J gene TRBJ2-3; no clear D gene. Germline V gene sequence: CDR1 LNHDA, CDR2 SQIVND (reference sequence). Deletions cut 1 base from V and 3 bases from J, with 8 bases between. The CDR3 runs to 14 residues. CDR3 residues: CASSIVPTTDTQYF. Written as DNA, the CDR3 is TGTGCCAGTAGTATAGTACCCACAACAGATACGCAGTATTTT.

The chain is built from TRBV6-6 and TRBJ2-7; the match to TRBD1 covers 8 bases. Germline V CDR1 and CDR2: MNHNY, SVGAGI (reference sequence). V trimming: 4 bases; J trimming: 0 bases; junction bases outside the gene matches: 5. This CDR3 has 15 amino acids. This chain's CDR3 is CASSSGQGYSYEQYF. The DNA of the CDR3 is TGTGCCAGCAGTTCCGGACAGGGCTACTCCTACGAGCAGTACTTC.